A selection of T cell receptor beta chains follows, all from one sample in a study of T-cell reconstitution after alpha-beta-depleted transplantation in children. Via MiXCR, TCRdb re-called the PCR reads, giving one row per CDR3 protein. The sample has about 300,000 distinct CDR3 sequences, roughly 7.8% seen once; the top ten hold about 9.3%. The source material was peripheral blood, sampled 360 days after TCRalphabeta/CD19-depleted stem cell transplant. These receptors were taken from a female patient aged 2 to 10 who had a stem cell transplant for Fanconi anemia, so the T cells may come from the graft donor. Each CDR3 is given with its conserved first and last residue. The D gene is left open where the match is weak. Part of the rows lack a size; the others show once, few, many or a class for expanded clones.

>NA|TRBV6-5|TRBJ2-3|few
TGTGCCAGCAGTTACCCGAACGGACGGGGAGATACGCAGTATTTT
CASSYPNGRGDTQYF
>NA|TRBV5-1|TRBJ2-3|few
TGCGCCAGCAGCTGGGGGGAAGGTACGCAGTATTTT
CASSWGEGTQYF
>TRBD2|TRBV5-1|TRBJ2-1|NA
TGCGCCGGCAGCTCGGGACTAGCGGGGTACAATGAGCAGTTCTTC
CAGSSGLAGYNEQFF
>TRBD1|TRBV12-3/TRBV12-4|TRBJ1-2|many
TGTGCCAGCACCTTGGACAGGAACTATGGCTACACCTTC
CASTLDRNYGYTF
>NA|TRBV18|TRBJ2-1|many
TGTGCCAGCTCACCAAGGAGGAATGAGCAGTTCTTC
CASSPRRNEQFF
>NA|TRBV20-1|TRBJ2-2|NA
TGCAGTGCTAGGTTCAGAGGGAGAGGCACCGGGGAGCTGTTTTTT
CSARFRGRGTGELFF
>NA|TRBV12-3/TRBV12-4|TRBJ2-1|many
TGTGCCAGCAGGGCCCGGGGGGCGGCCTACAATGAGCAGTTCTTC
CASRARGAAYNEQFF
>TRBD1|TRBV7-8|TRBJ2-2|NA
TGTGCCAGCGCAGCCGGACAGGGATACACCGGGGAGCTGTTTTTT
CASAAGQGYTGELFF
>NA|TRBV20-1|TRBJ2-7|many
TGCAGTGCTAAGCCCTTTCCGGAAACCTACGAGCAGTACTTC
CSAKPFPETYEQYF
>TRBD1|TRBV5-1|TRBJ2-5|many
TGCGCCAGCAGCTTGGGCAGGGGGCGTATCTCGAAAGAGACCCAGTACTTC
CASSLGRGRISKETQYF
>NA|TRBV20-1|TRBJ1-1|many
TGCAGTGCTTTAACAGGGTACGCTGAAGCTTTCTTT
CSALTGYAEAFF
>NA|TRBV5-1|TRBJ2-5|many
TGCGCCAGCAGTATTGCGCAAGAGACCCAGTACTTC
CASSIAQETQYF
>NA|TRBV2|TRBJ1-5|many
TGTGCCAGCATGAACGAGATGGGCAATCAGCCCCAGCATTTT
CASMNEMGNQPQHF
>NA|TRBV7-9|TRBJ2-1|many
TGTGCCAGCAGCTCGCCAGGGAATGAGCAGTTCTTC
CASSSPGNEQFF
>TRBD1|TRBV18|TRBJ2-3|many
TGTGCCAGCTCACTGTACACCGGGACAGGGGGCACAGATACGCAGTATTTT
CASSLYTGTGGTDTQYF
>TRBD1|TRBV4-3|TRBJ2-4|NA
TGCGCCAGCAGCCAAATGACAGGGGGAGGGTCGGACATTCAGTACTTC
CASSQMTGGGSDIQYF